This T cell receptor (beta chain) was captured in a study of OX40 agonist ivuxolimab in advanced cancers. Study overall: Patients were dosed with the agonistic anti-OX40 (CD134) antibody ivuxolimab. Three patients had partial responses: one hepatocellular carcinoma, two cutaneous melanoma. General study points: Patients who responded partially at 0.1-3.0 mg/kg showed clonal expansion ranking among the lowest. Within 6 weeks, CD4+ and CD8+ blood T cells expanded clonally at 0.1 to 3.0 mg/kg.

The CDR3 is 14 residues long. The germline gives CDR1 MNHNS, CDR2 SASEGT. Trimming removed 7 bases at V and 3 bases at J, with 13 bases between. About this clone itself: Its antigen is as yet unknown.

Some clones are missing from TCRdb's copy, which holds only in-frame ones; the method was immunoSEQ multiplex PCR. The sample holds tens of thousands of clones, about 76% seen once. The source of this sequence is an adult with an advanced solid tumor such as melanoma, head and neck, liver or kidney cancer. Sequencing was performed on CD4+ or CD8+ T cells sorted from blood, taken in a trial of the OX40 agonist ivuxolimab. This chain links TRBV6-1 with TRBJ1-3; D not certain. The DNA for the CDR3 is TGTGCCAGCAAGCCAGAAAGAATTGGAAACACCATATATTTT. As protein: CASKPERIGNTIYF.